The entry below describes one T cell receptor beta chain. This clone occurred once. Its antigen is unknown. Base qualities were left out, and no much larger clone turns up one base away. From cysteine to phenylalanine, the CDR3 is 17 amino acids long. Only the CDR3 part of the read is kept: 51 bases, read in frame from the first base. Taken from the germline V gene, the CDR1 and CDR2 loops are SGHRS and YFSETQ. Ends trimmed: V by 4 bases, J by 6 bases; bases unmatched to a gene: 14. The immunoSEQ multiplex PCR assay was used to generate TCR libraries, with TCR-beta and/or TCR-alpha/delta assays applied to each sample. The Illumina high-throughput platform was used to sequence the amplified TCR libraries. From the authors' description of their analysis: Clustering and dimensionality reduction relied on pairwise TCRdist distances among GMM-specific receptors from T cells that were either sorted ex vivo or expanded in vitro. Each clinical repertoire was scored by mean NN-distance, the average TCRdist to the nearest 10% of tetramer-positive reference sequences. GEM TCR motif frequency was calculated as the fraction of unique TCRs that matched known GEM sequences in V/J usage and CDR3 length. Linear discriminant analysis with leave-one-out cross-validation, implemented in scikit-learn, was used to classify active tuberculosis. As stored in TCRdb, this immuneACCESS dataset retains in-frame rearrangements with V and J assigned. A fraction of the clones does not appear; measured against another copy, unresolved V genes explain less than half of the discrepancy, and the remainder lacks a known reason. V, J and clone size are taken as reported in that table, and D and trimming were inferred from the DNA itself. The sample yields 35,000 to 45,000 clones; around 94% were counted once. The ten biggest clones cover approximately 4.3% of the sample.

Interpreted using the paper, the time point label stands for: new active TB diagnosis, blood taken before or within 7 days of starting treatment. Patients with active tuberculosis were defined as newly diagnosed, HIV-seronegative South African adults aged 18 years or older. Confirmation of active tuberculosis was based on positive sputum smear microscopy and/or a positive M. tuberculosis culture. Immunosequencing was performed on unsorted cryopreserved PBMC, with some 100,000 T cells per clinical donor covered on average. This specimen comes from a study of T cells in tuberculosis (dated 2018 in TCRdb). About the full investigation: In the study, CD1B tetramers and high-throughput TCR immunosequencing were combined to characterize T cells specific for the mycobacterial lipid antigen glucose monomycolate (GMM). PBMC from active tuberculosis patients were archived either before standard anti-tuberculosis treatment began or within 7 days of its start. In a South African clinical cohort, IGRA-negative adolescents, IGRA-positive adolescents with latent tuberculosis and adults with active tuberculosis were compared, with nine to ten people in each group. The study at large found these results: Compared with IGRA-negative controls, TCR-alpha repertoires from active tuberculosis had smaller mean NN-distances to GMM-specific TCRs, which suggests clonal expansion of these TCRs. Clinical samples were selected based on the availability of cryopreserved specimens, with adults included as active tuberculosis cases and adolescents included as controls. Using GEM motif frequencies, a classifier achieved 60% to 70% accuracy, whereas a classifier built on the diverse GMM-specific repertoire got to approximately 88% accuracy (AUROC roughly 0.88). The smaller NN-distances in active tuberculosis patients were driven in part by shorter CDR3-alpha lengths, while the difference seen for TCR-beta was not statistically significant.

The sample in question was PBMCs, obtained at tuberculosis diagnosis. This receptor was taken from an adult with tuberculosis. This chain joins TRBV5-1 to TRBJ2-2, with 8 bases matching TRBD2. The bases read TGCGCCAGCAGCCCCCCGCCTGCGGGGGGCCCACCCGGGGAGCTGTTTTTT. This sequence encodes CASSPPPAGGPPGELFF.